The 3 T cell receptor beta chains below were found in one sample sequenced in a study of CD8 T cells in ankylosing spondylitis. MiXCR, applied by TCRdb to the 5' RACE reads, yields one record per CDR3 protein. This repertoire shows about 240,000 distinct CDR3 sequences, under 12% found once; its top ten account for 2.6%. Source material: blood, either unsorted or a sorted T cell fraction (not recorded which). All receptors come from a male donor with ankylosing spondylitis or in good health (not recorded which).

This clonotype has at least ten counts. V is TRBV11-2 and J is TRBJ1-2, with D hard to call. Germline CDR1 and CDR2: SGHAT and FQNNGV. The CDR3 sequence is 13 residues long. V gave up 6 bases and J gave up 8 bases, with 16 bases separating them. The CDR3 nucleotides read TGTGCCAGCAGTCCTATGTGGGCAGCCGGCTACACCTTC. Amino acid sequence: CASSPMWAAGYTF.

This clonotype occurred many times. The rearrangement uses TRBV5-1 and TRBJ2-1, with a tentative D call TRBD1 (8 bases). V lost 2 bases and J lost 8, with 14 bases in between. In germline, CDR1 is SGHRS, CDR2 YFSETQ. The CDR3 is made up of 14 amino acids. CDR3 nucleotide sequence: TGCGCCAGCAGCTTTGCACAGGGGGGGGATGAGCAGTTCTTC. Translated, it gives CASSFAQGGDEQFF.

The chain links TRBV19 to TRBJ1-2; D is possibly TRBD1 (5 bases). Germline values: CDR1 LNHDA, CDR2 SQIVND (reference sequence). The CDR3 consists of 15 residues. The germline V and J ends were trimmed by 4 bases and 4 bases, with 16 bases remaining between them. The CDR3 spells CASSNPLGGSYGYTF. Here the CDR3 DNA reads TGTGCCAGTAGTAACCCTCTCGGGGGGTCCTATGGCTACACCTTC.